This TCR beta chain was recorded in a study of shared clonotypes between healthy human individuals. General study points: Clonotypes that were shared across several donors made up approximately 5% of naive CD4 clonotypes. Represented genetic and exposure-history diversity was restricted by having few donors.

Repertoires were generated with immunoSEQ multiplex PCR, while TCRdb's copy carries only in-frame clones and drops some. The table lists 2 million to 3 million clones, more than 85% of them singletons. On this clone: The antigen remains unidentified.

This TCR derives from a man between 18 and 29 years old in good health. Some clones in this sample may be carry-over from other donors' samples. The sequenced material came from naive CD4+ T cells from PBMCs. The subset denotes: CD45RA+ positively selected.

The CDR3 nucleotides read TGTGCCAGCAGTGTACGGGGATTGGCGGGAGACACCGGGGAGCTGTTTTTT. It encodes CASSVRGLAGDTGELFF. The rearrangement joins TRBV6-1 to TRBJ2-2; TRBD2 aligns across 7 bases. Germline CDR1 reads MNHNS; CDR2 reads SASEGT. The CDR3 contains 17 residues. V dropped 4 bases and J dropped 3; count of bases not matched to a gene: 11.